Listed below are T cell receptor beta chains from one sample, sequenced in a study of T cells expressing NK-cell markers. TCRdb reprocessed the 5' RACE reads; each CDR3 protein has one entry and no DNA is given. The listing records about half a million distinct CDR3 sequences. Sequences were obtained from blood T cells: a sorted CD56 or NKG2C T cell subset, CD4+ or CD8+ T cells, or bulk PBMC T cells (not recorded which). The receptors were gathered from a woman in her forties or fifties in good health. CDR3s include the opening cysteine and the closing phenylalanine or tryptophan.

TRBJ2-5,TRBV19,CASSIGNPAILRETQYF
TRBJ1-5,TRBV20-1,CSARDPTGTGKDQPQHF
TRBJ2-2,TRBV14,CASTPRLWTGELFF
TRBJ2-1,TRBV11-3,CASSFSGKSEQFF
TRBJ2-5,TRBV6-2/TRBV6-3,CASRLSVGQGPKQETQYF
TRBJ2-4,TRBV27,CASSSPTRSAKNIQYF
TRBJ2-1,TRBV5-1,CASSLASGTYEQFF
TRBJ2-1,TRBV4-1,CASRGLATHNEQFF
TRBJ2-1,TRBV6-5,CASKTGTGWNEQFF
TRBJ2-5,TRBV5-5,CASSIGTSGRETQYF
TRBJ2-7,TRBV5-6,CASSSRTEVPPYEQYF
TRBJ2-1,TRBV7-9,CASHSGNSYNEQFF
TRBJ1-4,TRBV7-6,CASSLRLNEKLFF
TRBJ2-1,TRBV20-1,CSARDYGDNEQFF
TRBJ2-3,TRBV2,CASSDPLAGVDTDTQYF
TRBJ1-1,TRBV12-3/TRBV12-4,CASRQTGPQEAFF
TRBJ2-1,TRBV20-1,CSARDRNEQFF
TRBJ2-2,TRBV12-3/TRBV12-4,CASSEHGTGLLTGELFF
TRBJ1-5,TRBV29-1,CSVGTGLGNQPQHF
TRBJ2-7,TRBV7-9,CASSQKGLHEQYF
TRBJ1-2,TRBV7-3,CASSLTAGQGYYGYTF
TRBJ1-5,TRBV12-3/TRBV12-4,CASSDSEPQHF
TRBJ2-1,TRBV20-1,CSARALAGNEQFF
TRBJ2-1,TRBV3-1,CASSQNWRERFF